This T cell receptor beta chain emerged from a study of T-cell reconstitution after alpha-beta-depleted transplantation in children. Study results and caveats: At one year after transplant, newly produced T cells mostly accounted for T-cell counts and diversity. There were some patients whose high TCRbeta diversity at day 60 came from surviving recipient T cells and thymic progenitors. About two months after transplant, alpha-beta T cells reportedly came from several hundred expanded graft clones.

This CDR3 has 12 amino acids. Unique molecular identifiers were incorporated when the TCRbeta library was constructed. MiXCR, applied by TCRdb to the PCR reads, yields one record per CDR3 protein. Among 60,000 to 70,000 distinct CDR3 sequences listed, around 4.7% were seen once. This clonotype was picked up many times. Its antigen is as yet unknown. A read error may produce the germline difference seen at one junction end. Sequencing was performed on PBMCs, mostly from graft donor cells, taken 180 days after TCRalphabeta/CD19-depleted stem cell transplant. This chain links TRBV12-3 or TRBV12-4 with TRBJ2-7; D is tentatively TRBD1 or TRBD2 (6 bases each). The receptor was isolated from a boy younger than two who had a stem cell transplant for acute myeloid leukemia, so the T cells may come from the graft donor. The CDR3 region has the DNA TGTGCCAGCAGTCCCCAGGGGCGGGGCCTGGACTTC. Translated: CASSPQGRGLDF.